This entry features one TCR beta chain sequence. The germline CDR1 and CDR2 sequences are SGHDT and YYEEEE. V gave up 0 bases and J gave up 7 bases; unmatched junction bases: 6. CDR3 size: 15 residues. The data derive from a study of shared clonotypes between healthy human individuals. Several immunoSEQ plates received, in even portions, the genomic DNA of each subset. Replicate PCRs from sorted subsets contained roughly 220 ng DNA, which is 31,000 or so T cell genomes. Sequencing used immunoSEQ multiplex PCR; TCRdb keeps in-frame clones, though not all of them. The sample records approximately 1.5 million clones, 98% being singletons.

This chain links TRBV5-6 with TRBJ1-1; 10 bases are shared with TRBD1. This sequence was found in a man under 40 in good health. The sample was naive CD4+ T cells sorted from blood. Subset of the sample: CD45RA+ positively selected. The DNA for the CDR3 is TGTGCCAGCAGCTTGGTCGGACAGGGGGTCGGTGAAGCTTTCTTT. As protein: CASSLVGQGVGEAFF.